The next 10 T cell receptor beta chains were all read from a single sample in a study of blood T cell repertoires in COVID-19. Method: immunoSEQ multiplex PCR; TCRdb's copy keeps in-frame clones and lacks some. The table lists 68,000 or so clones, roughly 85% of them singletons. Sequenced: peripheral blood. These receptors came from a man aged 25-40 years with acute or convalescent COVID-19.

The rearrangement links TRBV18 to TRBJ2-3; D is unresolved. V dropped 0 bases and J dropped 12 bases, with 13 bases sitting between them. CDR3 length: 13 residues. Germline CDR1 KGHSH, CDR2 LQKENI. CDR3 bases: TGTGCCAGCTCACCACCGTTTCCAGACTTACAGTATTTT. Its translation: CASSPPFPDLQYF.

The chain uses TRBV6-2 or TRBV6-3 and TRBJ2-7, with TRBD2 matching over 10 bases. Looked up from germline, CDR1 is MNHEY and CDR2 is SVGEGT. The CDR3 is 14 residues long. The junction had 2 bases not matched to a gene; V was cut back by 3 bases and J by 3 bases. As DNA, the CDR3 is TGTGCCAGCAGTTATCTAGCGGGAGTCTACGAGCAGTACTTC. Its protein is CASSYLAGVYEQYF.

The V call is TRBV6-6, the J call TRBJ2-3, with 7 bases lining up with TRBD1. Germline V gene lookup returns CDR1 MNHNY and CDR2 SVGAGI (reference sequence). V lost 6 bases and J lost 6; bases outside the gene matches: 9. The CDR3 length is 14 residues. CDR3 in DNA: TGTGCCAGCAGCAAGGACAGGATCGGGGATACGCAGTATTTT. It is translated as CASSKDRIGDTQYF.

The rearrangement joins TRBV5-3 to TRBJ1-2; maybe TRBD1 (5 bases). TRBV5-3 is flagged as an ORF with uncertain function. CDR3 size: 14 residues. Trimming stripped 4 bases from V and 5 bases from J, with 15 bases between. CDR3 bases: TGTGCCAGAAGCGTCCCGGGGGGACTTTATGGCTACACCTTC. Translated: CARSVPGGLYGYTF.

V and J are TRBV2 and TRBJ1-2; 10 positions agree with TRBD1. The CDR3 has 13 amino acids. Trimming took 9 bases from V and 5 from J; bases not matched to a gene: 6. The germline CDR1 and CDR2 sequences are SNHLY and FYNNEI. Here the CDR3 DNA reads TGTGCCAGTCGGGACAGGGGAGGGTATGGCTACACCTTC. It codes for CASRDRGGYGYTF. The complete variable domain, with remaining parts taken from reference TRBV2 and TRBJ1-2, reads EPEVTQTPSHQVTQMGQEVILRCVPISNHLYFYWYRQILGQKVEFLVSFYNNEISEKSEIFDDQFSVERPDGSNFTLKIRSTKLEDSAMYFCASRDRGGYGYTFGSGTRLTVV.

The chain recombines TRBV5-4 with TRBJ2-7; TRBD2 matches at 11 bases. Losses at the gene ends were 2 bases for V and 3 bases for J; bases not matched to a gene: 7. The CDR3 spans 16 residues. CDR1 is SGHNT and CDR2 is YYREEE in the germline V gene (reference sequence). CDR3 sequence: CASSFKGLAGGYEQYF. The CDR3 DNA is TGTGCCAGCAGCTTTAAGGGTCTAGCGGGAGGCTACGAGCAGTACTTC.

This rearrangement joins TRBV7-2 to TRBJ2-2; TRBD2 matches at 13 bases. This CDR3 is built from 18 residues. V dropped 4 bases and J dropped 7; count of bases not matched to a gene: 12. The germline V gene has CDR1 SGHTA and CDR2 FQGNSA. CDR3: CASSSKPWTSGSNGELFF. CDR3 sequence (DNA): TGTGCCAGCAGCTCCAAGCCCTGGACTAGCGGGAGTAACGGGGAGCTGTTTTTT.

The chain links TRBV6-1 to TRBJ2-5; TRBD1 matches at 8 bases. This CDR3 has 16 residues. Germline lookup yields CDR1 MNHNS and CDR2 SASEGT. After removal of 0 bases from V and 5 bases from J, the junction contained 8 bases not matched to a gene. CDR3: CASSEAPQGAWETQYF. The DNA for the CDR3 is TGTGCCAGCAGTGAAGCGCCTCAGGGGGCATGGGAGACCCAGTACTTC.

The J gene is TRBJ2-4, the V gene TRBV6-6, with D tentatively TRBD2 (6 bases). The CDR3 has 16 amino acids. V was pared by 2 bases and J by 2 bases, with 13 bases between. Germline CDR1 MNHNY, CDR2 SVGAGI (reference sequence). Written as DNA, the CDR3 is TGTGCCAGCAGTTACCCGGGACTCGACTCCAAAAACATTCAGTACTTC. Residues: CASSYPGLDSKNIQYF.

The DNA of the CDR3 is TGTGCCAGTAGTAGGTGGGATGGGGGGTCCAATGAGCAGTTCTTC. Residues: CASSRWDGGSNEQFF. V gene TRBV19 combines with J gene TRBJ2-1; D possibly corresponds to TRBD2 (6 bases). The germline V gene encodes CDR1 LNHDA and CDR2 SQIVND (reference sequence). The CDR3 totals 15 residues. V dropped 4 bases and J dropped 6 bases, with 16 bases sitting between them.